The present entry profiles one T cell receptor beta chain with its context. The antigen is unknown. This sample stems from a study of T cell repertoires in aging, cancer and after chemotherapy. Study-level background: Clear clonal overlap appeared across healthy donor samples taken over several months to years.

Germline-derived CDR1 and CDR2 are SGHNT and YYREEE (reference sequence). The ends were cut back, 4 bases at V and 3 bases at J, with 23 bases in the middle. The CDR3 spans 19 residues. Peripheral blood genomic DNA, not sorted cells or RNA, was the template. The study, taken as a whole, reports: Untreated cancer patients had significantly lower blood TCR diversity than age-matched healthy donors. Loss of evenness, beyond lost richness, contributed to age-related TCR diversity decline in cancer patients.

Rearranged V-D-J TRB sequences were amplified with a mixed TRB-A/B primer pool. TCRdb reanalysed the multiplex PCR reads using MiXCR and keeps one entry per CDR3 protein. The sample holds 10,000 to 15,000 distinct CDR3 sequences, 20% to 25% seen once. The chain is built from TRBV5-4 and TRBJ2-6; maybe TRBD1 (6 bases). The source material was blood. The origin of this receptor is a human donor in good health. CDR3 DNA: TGTGCCAGCAGCCAAGTCTTTCTTACAGGGACCAGTGGGGCCAACGTCCTGACTTTC. Translated: CASSQVFLTGTSGANVLTF.